The 13 T cell receptor beta chains below were found in one sample sequenced in a study of OX40 agonist ivuxolimab in advanced cancers. Only in-frame clones appear in the TCRdb table, and some are missing; sequencing was by immunoSEQ multiplex PCR. Seen here are 85,000 to 100,000 clones, 80% to 90% observed once, and the top ten hold roughly 0.77%. This material consisted of CD4+ or CD8+ T cells sorted from blood, taken in a trial of the OX40 agonist ivuxolimab. Receptor source: an adult with an advanced solid tumor such as melanoma, head and neck, liver or kidney cancer.

The chain joins TRBV30 to TRBJ1-2, with D perhaps TRBD1 (6 bases). CDR3 size: 12 residues. V gave up 0 bases and J gave up 7 bases, with 9 bases separating them. The germline V gene encodes CDR1 GTSNPN and CDR2 SVGIG (reference sequence). CDR3 amino acids: CAWSVGGGGYTF. DNA for the CDR3: TGTGCCTGGAGTGTAGGGGGAGGTGGCTACACCTTC. The whole variable domain, remainder taken from reference TRBV30 and TRBJ1-2, is SQTIHQWPATLVQPVGSPLSLECTVEGTSNPNLYWYRQAAGRGLQLLFYSVGIGQISSEVPQNLSASRPQDRQFILSSKKLLLSDSGFYLCAWSVGGGGYTFGSGTRLTVV.

The genes are TRBV18 and TRBJ2-7; 9 bases fit TRBD1. This CDR3 is built from 15 residues. V lost 6 bases, J lost 1 base, and 7 bases stayed unmatched. From germline, CDR1 is KGHSH and CDR2 LQKENI. CDR3 nucleotide sequence: TGTGCCAGCTCCCTTACAGGGGGCGTTTCCTACGAGCAGTACTTC. Amino acid sequence: CASSLTGGVSYEQYF.

V gene TRBV7-9 combines with J gene TRBJ2-5, with D possibly being TRBD1 or TRBD2 (5 bases each). The CDR3 covers 12 residues. Germline V CDR1 and CDR2: SEHNR, FQNEAQ (reference sequence). The V and J ends lost 6 bases and 5 bases respectively, with 10 bases between them. The CDR3 DNA sequence: TGTGCCAGCAGGAGGGGTTCGGAGACCCAGTACTTC. This sequence encodes CASRRGSETQYF.

This clone showed up just a few times. The chain combines TRBV4-3 with TRBJ2-2; D is perhaps TRBD1 (5 bases). CDR1 LGHNA and CDR2 YSLEER come from the germline V gene. V was pared by 5 bases and J by 6 bases, with 13 bases between. The CDR3 runs to 14 residues. As DNA, the CDR3 is TGCGCCAGCAGCATCCAGACAGAATCCGGGGAGCTGTTTTTT. Its protein is CASSIQTESGELFF.

This clone has a single count. The V and J genes are TRBV10-1 and TRBJ1-1, with D possibly matching TRBD1 (6 bases). The CDR3 totals 14 residues. The V gene's germline CDR1 is WNHNN and CDR2 SYGVQD (reference sequence). Trimming cost V 2 bases and J 0 bases, with 7 bases left between them. For the CDR3, the DNA is TGCGCCAGCAGTGAGACAGGGTTGAACACTGAAGCTTTCTTT. Its translation is CASSETGLNTEAFF.

The V and J genes are TRBV4-3 and TRBJ1-5, with D unresolved. Trimming removed 0 bases from V and 4 bases from J, with 7 bases in between. This CDR3 has 14 amino acids. In germline, CDR1 is LGHNA, CDR2 YSLEER. CDR3 residues: CASSQELSNQPQHF. The CDR3, as DNA: TGCGCCAGCAGCCAAGAATTGTCGAATCAGCCCCAGCATTTT.

In this sample, this clone turned up once. This chain uses TRBV19 with TRBJ1-2, with unresolved D. CDR3 length: 14 residues. The V and J ends lost 3 bases and 4 bases respectively, with 12 bases between them. Germline V gene sequence: CDR1 LNHDA, CDR2 SQIVND (reference sequence). As DNA, the CDR3 is TGTGCCAGTAGTATTAATCGGTTGAGCTATGGCTACACCTTC. It is translated as CASSINRLSYGYTF.

This clone has a single count. This chain uses TRBV18 with TRBJ1-5; 9 bases agree with TRBD1. Germline-derived CDR1 and CDR2 are KGHSH and LQKENI. The CDR3 covers 15 residues. Losses at the gene ends were 3 bases for V and 6 bases for J; bases not matched to a gene: 6. The CDR3 coding sequence is TGTGCCAGCTCACCCGGACAGGGACAGGGTCAGCCCCAGCATTTT. Its protein product is CASSPGQGQGQPQHF.

In DNA, the CDR3 is TGTGCCAGCAGTTTATCGCCAAAAGAGACCCAGTACTTC. Translating gives CASSLSPKETQYF. This sequence joins TRBV27 and TRBJ2-5; D gene ambiguous. The CDR3 has 13 amino acids. Germline CDR1 reads MNHEY; CDR2 reads SMNVEV (reference sequence). Trimming left V 0 bases short and J 3 bases short, with 5 bases between.

The J gene is TRBJ1-3, the V gene TRBV18; D is uncertain. V was cut by 5 bases and J by 8 bases, with 7 bases left in between. The CDR3 runs to 11 residues. CDR1 is KGHSH and CDR2 is LQKENI in the germline V gene. The CDR3 region is CASSYRHTIYF. The CDR3 nucleotides are TGTGCCAGCTCATACCGACACACCATATATTTT.

The V gene is TRBV7-2, the J gene TRBJ2-5; 9 bases are shared with TRBD1. CDR1 is SGHTA, CDR2 FQGNSA, per germline. With V trimmed by 5 bases and J by 2 bases, 15 bases remained unmatched. The CDR3 consists of 18 residues. The CDR3 region is CASSQRGQGGPGQETQYF. CDR3 nucleotides: TGTGCCAGCAGCCAAAGGGGACAGGGAGGGCCGGGGCAAGAGACCCAGTACTTC.

The J gene is TRBJ2-4, the V gene TRBV19; possible D gene TRBD1, 6 bases. Between the trimmed V and J ends, which lost 5 bases and 0 bases, there was a span of 17 bases. Germline CDR1 and CDR2: LNHDA and SQIVND (reference sequence). The CDR3 has 17 amino acids. The CDR3 DNA follows: TGTGCCAGTAGTCCTGTGGGGGCTGGGGGAGCCAAAAACATTCAGTACTTC. This codes for CASSPVGAGGAKNIQYF.

CDR3 region: CASCSRRVGETQYF. CDR3 sequence (DNA): TGTGCCAGCTGTTCCCGCAGGGTGGGGGAGACCCAGTACTTC. This chain joins TRBV2 and TRBJ2-5; weak D call: TRBD1 (5 bases). This CDR3 spans 14 amino acids. The germline V gene encodes CDR1 SNHLY and CDR2 FYNNEI. The V gene lost 8 bases and the J gene lost 5 bases, with 18 bases spanning the gap.